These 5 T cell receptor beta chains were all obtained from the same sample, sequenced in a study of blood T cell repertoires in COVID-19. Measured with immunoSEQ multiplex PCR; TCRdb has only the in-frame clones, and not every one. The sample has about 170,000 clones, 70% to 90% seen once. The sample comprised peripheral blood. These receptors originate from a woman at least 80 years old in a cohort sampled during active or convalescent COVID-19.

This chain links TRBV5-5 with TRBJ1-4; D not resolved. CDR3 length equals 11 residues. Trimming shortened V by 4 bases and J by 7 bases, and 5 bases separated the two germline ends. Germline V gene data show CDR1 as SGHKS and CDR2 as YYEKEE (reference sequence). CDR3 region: CASSLSEKLFF. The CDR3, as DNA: TGTGCCAGCAGCCTTAGTGAAAAACTGTTTTTT.

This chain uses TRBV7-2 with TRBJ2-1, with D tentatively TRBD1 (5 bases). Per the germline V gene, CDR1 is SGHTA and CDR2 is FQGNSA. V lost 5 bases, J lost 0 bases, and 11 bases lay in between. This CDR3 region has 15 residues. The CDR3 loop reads CASSNQGSSYNEQFF. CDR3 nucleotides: TGTGCCAGCAGCAATCAGGGAAGCTCCTACAATGAGCAGTTCTTC. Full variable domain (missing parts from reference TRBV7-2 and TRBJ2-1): GAGVSQSPSNKVTEKGKDVELRCDPISGHTALYWYRQSLGQGLEFLIYFQGNSAPDKSGLPSDRFSAERTGGSVSTLTIQRTQQEDSAVYLCASSNQGSSYNEQFFGPGTRLTVL.

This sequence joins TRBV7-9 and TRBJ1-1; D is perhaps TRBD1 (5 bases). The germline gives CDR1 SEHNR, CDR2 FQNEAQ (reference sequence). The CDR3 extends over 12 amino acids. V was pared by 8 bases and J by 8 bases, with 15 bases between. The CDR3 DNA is TGTGCCAGCGCAAGACAGCCGACAGAAGCTTTCTTT. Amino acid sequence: CASARQPTEAFF. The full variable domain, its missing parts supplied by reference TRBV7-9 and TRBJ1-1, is DTGVSQNPRHKITKRGQNVTFRCDPISEHNRLYWYRQTLGQGPEFLTYFQNEAQLEKSRLLSDRFSAERPKGSFSTLEIQRTEQGDSAMYLCASARQPTEAFFGQGTRLTVV.

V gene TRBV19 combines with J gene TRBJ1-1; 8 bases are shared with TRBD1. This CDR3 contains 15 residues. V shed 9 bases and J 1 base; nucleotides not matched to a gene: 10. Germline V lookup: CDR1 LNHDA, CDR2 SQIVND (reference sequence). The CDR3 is CASGTGFLGNTEAFF. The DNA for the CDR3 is TGTGCCAGCGGGACAGGCTTCCTAGGGAACACTGAAGCTTTCTTT.

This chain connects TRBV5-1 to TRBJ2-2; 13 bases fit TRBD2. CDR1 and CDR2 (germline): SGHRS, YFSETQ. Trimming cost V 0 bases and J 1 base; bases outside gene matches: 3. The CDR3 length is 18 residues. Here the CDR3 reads CASSLEGTSGMNTGELFF. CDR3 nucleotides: TGCGCCAGCAGCTTGGAGGGGACTAGCGGGATGAACACCGGGGAGCTGTTTTTT. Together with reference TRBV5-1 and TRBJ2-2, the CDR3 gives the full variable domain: KAGVTQTPRYLIKTRGQQVTLSCSPISGHRSVSWYQQTPGQGLQFLFEYFSETQRNKGNFPGRFSGRQFSNSRSEMNVSTLELGDSALYLCASSLEGTSGMNTGELFFGEGSRLTVL.